The entry that follows covers one T cell receptor beta chain sequence. What it binds is not known. The data stem from a study of cytomegalovirus exposure and HLA in healthy donors. Overall study results and limits: TCR beta sequences reportedly predicted most subjects' HLA-A and HLA-B alleles accurately. The study recorded over 150 TCR beta chains that were cytomegalovirus-associated. An analysis was carried out at a later point. It showed that HLA-associated TCR beta chains were more clonally expanded than equally common non-associated chains.

Primers included in the PCR were 60 Vbeta and 13 Jbeta primers. Profiling relied on immunoSEQ multiplex PCR, and the TCRdb table lists in-frame clones only, not all of them. The data show roughly 130,000 clones, 60% to 80% seen once. Donors were nominally healthy when sampled, though unrecorded immune exposures were likely. This TCR came from a man in his late teens or twenties in good health and CMV-seronegative. Material for sequencing was PBMCs.

The CDR3 DNA is TGTGCCAGTAGTATATCGTTGTCGTCTGAAGCTTTCTTT. Translated: CASSISLSSEAFF. The rearrangement joins TRBV19 to TRBJ1-1; D gene unclear. V was pared by 2 bases and J by 6 bases, with 10 bases between. Germline loops: CDR1 LNHDA, CDR2 SQIVND (reference sequence). The CDR3 loop spans 13 amino acids.